The rows below give T cell receptor beta chains drawn from one sample of a study of T cells in Graves' hyperthyroidism and ophthalmopathy. TCRdb reprocessed the multiplex PCR reads with MiXCR, giving one entry per CDR3 protein. The sample lists nearly 600,000 distinct CDR3 sequences, approximately 15% occurring once. Material for sequencing was blood. The source of these receptors is a woman aged 30 to 39 with Graves' hyperthyroidism that later progressed to Graves' ophthalmopathy. Both conserved end residues are part of each CDR3. Each record gives: clone size, J gene, D gene, V gene, CDR3 DNA, CDR3 protein. D genes are given only for firm matches. Some rows have no size entry. The others give once, few or many, or a class for an expanded clone.

abundance: -
j_gene: TRBJ2-1
d_gene: TRBD2
v_gene: TRBV20-1
CDR3nt: TGCAGTGCTAGCCCCATCGGGAGGAGCTCCTACAATGAGCAGTTCTTC
CDR3aa: CSASPIGRSSYNEQFF

abundance: many
j_gene: TRBJ2-7
d_gene: -
v_gene: TRBV3-1
CDR3nt: TGTGCCAGCAGCCACTCGACGGGGGCCTACGAGCAGTACTTC
CDR3aa: CASSHSTGAYEQYF

abundance: many
j_gene: TRBJ1-1
d_gene: -
v_gene: TRBV30
CDR3nt: TGTGCCTGGAAAAGGGGATCTGAAGCTTTCTTT
CDR3aa: CAWKRGSEAFF

abundance: many
j_gene: TRBJ2-3
d_gene: TRBD2
v_gene: TRBV7-9
CDR3nt: TGTGCCAGCAGCTTCGGGACTAGCGGGGTCCGAGCAGATACGCAGTATTTT
CDR3aa: CASSFGTSGVRADTQYF

abundance: -
j_gene: TRBJ2-3
d_gene: TRBD1
v_gene: TRBV2
CDR3nt: TGTGCCGGCAGGGGGCGGGGAAGCACAGATACGCAGTATTTT
CDR3aa: CAGRGRGSTDTQYF

abundance: few
j_gene: TRBJ2-5
d_gene: -
v_gene: TRBV11-2
CDR3nt: TGTGCCAACAGAACTGTCGGGGAGACCCAGTACTTC
CDR3aa: CANRTVGETQYF

abundance: few
j_gene: TRBJ1-1
d_gene: -
v_gene: TRBV5-1
CDR3nt: TGCGCCAGCAGCCTGACATATACTAACACTGAAGCTTTCTTT
CDR3aa: CASSLTYTNTEAFF

abundance: -
j_gene: TRBJ2-5
d_gene: -
v_gene: TRBV19
CDR3nt: TGTGCCAGTAGTATTTTAGGGGGGGAGACCCAGTACTTC
CDR3aa: CASSILGGETQYF

abundance: many
j_gene: TRBJ2-3
d_gene: TRBD2
v_gene: TRBV29-1
CDR3nt: TGCAGCGTTGGAACCGGGACTAGCGGGAGTTATAACACAGATACGCAGTATTTT
CDR3aa: CSVGTGTSGSYNTDTQYF

abundance: many
j_gene: TRBJ2-7
d_gene: TRBD2
v_gene: TRBV20-1
CDR3nt: TGCAGTGCTAGACTAGCGGGAGAAAATCACGAGCAGTACTTC
CDR3aa: CSARLAGENHEQYF

abundance: many
j_gene: TRBJ1-6
d_gene: TRBD1
v_gene: TRBV14
CDR3nt: TGTGCCAGCAGCCAAGAGCTCCCAGGGGGTAATTCACCCCTCCACTTT
CDR3aa: CASSQELPGGNSPLHF

abundance: few
j_gene: TRBJ2-1
d_gene: -
v_gene: TRBV7-6
CDR3nt: TGTGCCAGCAGCTTCGAGGGATGGAGCTCCTACAATGAGCAGTTCTTC
CDR3aa: CASSFEGWSSYNEQFF

abundance: -
j_gene: TRBJ2-7
d_gene: -
v_gene: TRBV10-3
CDR3nt: TGTGCCATCAGTGAGTCGCCCGAATCCCCCTACGAGCAGTACTTC
CDR3aa: CAISESPESPYEQYF

abundance: many
j_gene: TRBJ2-2
d_gene: -
v_gene: TRBV5-1
CDR3nt: TGCGCCAGCACTCCCCAGGGTGGAGCTAACACCGGGGAGCTGTTTTTT
CDR3aa: CASTPQGGANTGELFF

abundance: many
j_gene: TRBJ2-4
d_gene: -
v_gene: TRBV2
CDR3nt: TGTGCCAGCAGGAATCAGGGGAGGGCGGCCAAAAACATTCAGTACTTC
CDR3aa: CASRNQGRAAKNIQYF

abundance: few
j_gene: TRBJ2-1
d_gene: TRBD1
v_gene: TRBV4-1
CDR3nt: TGCGCCAGCAGCCAAGGGATTGGACAGGGGGGGAATGAGCAGTTCTTC
CDR3aa: CASSQGIGQGGNEQFF

abundance: few
j_gene: TRBJ2-2
d_gene: -
v_gene: TRBV30
CDR3nt: TGTGCCTGGAGTCCCGAGTTGCAGTACACCGGGGAGCTGGTTTTT
CDR3aa: CAWSPELQYTGELVF

abundance: -
j_gene: TRBJ1-2
d_gene: TRBD1
v_gene: TRBV19
CDR3nt: TGTGCCAGTAGTATCTCCCTTTTACCCGGGACAGCCTATGGCTACACCTTC
CDR3aa: CASSISLLPGTAYGYTF

abundance: -
j_gene: TRBJ2-1
d_gene: -
v_gene: TRBV6-1
CDR3nt: TGTGCCAGCACCCCCGGGCCAGCGCCCACCTCCTACAATGAGGAGTTCTTC
CDR3aa: CASTPGPAPTSYNEEFF

abundance: many
j_gene: TRBJ2-3
d_gene: TRBD2
v_gene: TRBV7-2
CDR3nt: TGTGCCAGCAGCTTGGGACTAGCGGGATTGGCAGATACGCAGTATTTT
CDR3aa: CASSLGLAGLADTQYF

abundance: many
j_gene: TRBJ2-1
d_gene: TRBD2
v_gene: TRBV20-1
CDR3nt: TGCAGTGCTCCATTCGGGGGGGGGAGAAACAATGAGCAGTTCTTC
CDR3aa: CSAPFGGGRNNEQFF

abundance: many
j_gene: TRBJ2-7
d_gene: TRBD1
v_gene: TRBV10-2
CDR3nt: TGCGCCAGCAGTGAGACCGGACAGGGGGTTTACGAGCAGTACTTC
CDR3aa: CASSETGQGVYEQYF

abundance: many
j_gene: TRBJ2-2
d_gene: -
v_gene: TRBV7-2
CDR3nt: TGTGCCAGCAGCTTCTTAGCGGAGATCACCGGGGAGCTGTTTTTT
CDR3aa: CASSFLAEITGELFF

abundance: few
j_gene: TRBJ2-2
d_gene: TRBD2
v_gene: TRBV5-1
CDR3nt: TGCGCCAGCAGTGATAGCGGGAGAGGTAACACCGGGGAGCTGTTTTTT
CDR3aa: CASSDSGRGNTGELFF

abundance: many
j_gene: TRBJ2-7
d_gene: TRBD2
v_gene: TRBV20-1
CDR3nt: TGCAGTGCTAGAGATCTAACTAGCGCCTCCTACGAGCAGTACTTC
CDR3aa: CSARDLTSASYEQYF

abundance: many
j_gene: TRBJ1-3
d_gene: -
v_gene: TRBV7-2
CDR3nt: TGTGCCAGCAGCTCCCAGCACGGAAACACCATATATTTT
CDR3aa: CASSSQHGNTIYF

abundance: many
j_gene: TRBJ1-5
d_gene: -
v_gene: TRBV28
CDR3nt: TGTGCCAGCACTCTAAGGGGATGGCGCAATCAGCCCCAGCATTTT
CDR3aa: CASTLRGWRNQPQHF

abundance: -
j_gene: TRBJ1-2
d_gene: TRBD1
v_gene: TRBV2
CDR3nt: TGTGCCAGTACCTTCCCAAGGGCGGACAGGCGGGGGTACTATGGCTACACCTTC
CDR3aa: CASTFPRADRRGYYGYTF

abundance: many
j_gene: TRBJ2-1
d_gene: -
v_gene: TRBV9
CDR3nt: TGTGCCAGCAGCCGGGCAGGGGGGAGCAATGAGCAGTTCTTC
CDR3aa: CASSRAGGSNEQFF

abundance: many
j_gene: TRBJ2-7
d_gene: -
v_gene: TRBV2
CDR3nt: TGTGCCAGCAGTGTCGGGCCTGATGTCAGCGAGCAGTACTTC
CDR3aa: CASSVGPDVSEQYF

abundance: few
j_gene: TRBJ1-2
d_gene: -
v_gene: TRBV30
CDR3nt: TGTGCCTGGAGTGTATTCGAAGGTCTCTATGGCTACACCTTC
CDR3aa: CAWSVFEGLYGYTF

abundance: many
j_gene: TRBJ1-3
d_gene: -
v_gene: TRBV7-3
CDR3nt: TGTGCCAGCAGTCCGGGACACTTGTCCTCTGGAAACACCATATATTTT
CDR3aa: CASSPGHLSSGNTIYF

abundance: many
j_gene: TRBJ2-1
d_gene: TRBD1
v_gene: TRBV27
CDR3nt: TGTGCCAGCAGTTCAACCGGGACAGTCCCCTACTACTCCTACAATGAGCAGTTCTTC
CDR3aa: CASSSTGTVPYYSYNEQFF

abundance: -
j_gene: TRBJ1-1
d_gene: -
v_gene: TRBV9
CDR3nt: TGTGCCAGCAGCGCTCGGGGACACACGAACTCTGAAGCTTTCTTT
CDR3aa: CASSARGHTNSEAFF